One TCR beta chain is described in this entry. Its antigen is currently unknown. This record belongs to a study of shared clonotypes between healthy human individuals. General study results and limits: A small donor pool kept down the genetic and exposure-history diversity that was represented.

Roughly 30,000 T cell genomes, or approximately 290 ng DNA, went into unsorted PBMC replicate PCRs. Assay used: immunoSEQ multiplex PCR; TCRdb lists only in-frame clones, some missing. The table includes about 480,000 clones, around 79% detected once. From germline, CDR1 is SGHVS and CDR2 FQNEAQ. CDR3 length equals 14 residues. V lost 2 bases to trimming and J lost 2 bases, with 7 bases between them. The sequencing sample was made of PBMCs. The chain combines TRBV7-8 with TRBJ2-1; D perhaps matches TRBD2 (5 bases). The receptor comes from a woman between 40 and 55 years old in good health. Some clones in this sample may be carry-over from other donors' samples. The CDR3 DNA reads as TGTGCCAGCAGCTTAAGCGGTACCTACAATGAGCAGTTCTTC. This gives the protein CASSLSGTYNEQFF. The full variable domain, rest sourced from reference TRBV7-8 and TRBJ2-1, is GAGVSQSPRYKVAKRGQDVALRCDPISGHVSLFWYQQALGQGPEFLTYFQNEAQLDKSGLPSDRFFAERPEGSVSTLKIQRTQQEDSAVYLCASSLSGTYNEQFFGPGTRLTVL.